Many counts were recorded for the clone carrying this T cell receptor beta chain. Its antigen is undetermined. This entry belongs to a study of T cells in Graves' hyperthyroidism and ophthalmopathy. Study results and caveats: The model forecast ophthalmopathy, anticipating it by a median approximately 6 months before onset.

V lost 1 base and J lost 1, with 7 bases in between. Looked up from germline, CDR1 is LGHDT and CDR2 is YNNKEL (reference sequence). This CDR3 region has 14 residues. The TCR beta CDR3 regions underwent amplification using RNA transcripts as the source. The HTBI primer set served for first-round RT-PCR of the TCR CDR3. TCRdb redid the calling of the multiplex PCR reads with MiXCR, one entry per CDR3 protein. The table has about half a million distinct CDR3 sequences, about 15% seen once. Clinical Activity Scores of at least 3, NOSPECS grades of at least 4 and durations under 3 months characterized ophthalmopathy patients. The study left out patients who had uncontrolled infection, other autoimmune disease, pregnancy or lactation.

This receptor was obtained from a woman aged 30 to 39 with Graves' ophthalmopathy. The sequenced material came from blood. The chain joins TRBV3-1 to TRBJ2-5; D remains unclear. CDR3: CASSQVGFQETQYF. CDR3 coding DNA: TGTGCCAGCAGCCAAGTAGGCTTCCAAGAGACCCAGTACTTC.